Sequencing of this T cell receptor beta chain was carried out in a study of monozygotic twins with inflammatory bowel disease. General study points: No difference in repertoire similarity was seen between concordant and discordant twins, possibly because power was limited. IBD patients had lower TCRbeta diversity (inverse Simpson) than healthy co-twins. Patients received differing immunosuppressive treatments, which may have added variability to their repertoires.

The input for each TCR library was around 3,400 ng of total RNA. TCRdb reprocessed the 5' RACE reads; each CDR3 protein has one entry and no DNA is given. Recorded for this sample: roughly 330,000 distinct CDR3 sequences. Note on this clonotype: Its matching antigen is unknown.

This TCR was recovered from a human donor with ulcerative colitis or Crohn's disease, or a healthy co-twin of an affected twin (not recorded which). Sequenced material: blood.

The CDR3 region is CSATSWEGGNIQYF. The chain links TRBV20-1 to TRBJ2-4; TCRdb's D call, TRBD2, is unchecked because there is no DNA. This CDR3 spans 14 amino acids. Germline loops: CDR1 DFQATT, CDR2 SNEGSKA (reference sequence).